This T cell receptor beta chain was captured in a study of early T cells in non-severe SARS-CoV-2 infection. Looking at the study overall: The chains were unpaired, and the sequenced material was bulk RNA from unsorted whole blood.

Study-wide findings and caveats: Missing private and CD4 specificities, VDJdb matching favored anti-spike CD8 responses.

On this clonotype itself: Its antigen is not known.

In the library, individual cDNA molecules carried attached unique molecular identifiers. TCRdb re-called the 5' RACE reads with MiXCR, one entry per CDR3 protein. Counted here are tens of thousands of distinct CDR3 sequences, 14% to 15% occurring once; the ten biggest clones make up 5.5%. The length of the CDR3 is 13 residues. Germline V CDR1 and CDR2: SGHVS, FNYEAQ. With V trimmed by 4 bases and J by 6 bases, 3 bases remained unmatched. This TCR was sampled from an adult who was a healthcare worker with PCR-confirmed SARS-CoV-2 infection or an uninfected control (not recorded which). The specimen sequenced was whole blood. The genes are TRBV7-6 and TRBJ2-7; 10 bases fit TRBD2. CDR3 residues: CASSSRLAGEQYF. The CDR3 coding sequence is TGTGCCAGCAGCTCCCGACTAGCGGGCGAGCAGTACTTC.